This T cell receptor (beta chain) was recovered during a study of T-cell memory formation after mild COVID-19. Study details: Largely, the TCR clusters proved donor specific.

In its sample, this clonotype was seen a few times. Each CDR3 protein gets one entry after TCRdb re-called the 5' RACE reads with MiXCR. The sample yields 300,000 to 350,000 distinct CDR3 sequences, approximately 15% seen once. The CDR3 consists of 14 residues. Between the trimmed V and J ends, which lost 9 bases and 3 bases, there was a span of 18 bases. CDR1 is SNHLY, CDR2 FYNNEI, per germline. This TCR was sampled from a man aged 18 to 29 who had mild COVID-19 (a few samples of this study predate the infection). Cell type and time point are not known. This chain uses TRBV2 with TRBJ2-7; no definite D call. Material for sequencing was PBMCs or a T cell subset sorted from them (not recorded which). The CDR3 spells CARVVFSPHYEQYF. CDR3 in DNA: TGTGCCAGAGTAGTGTTTTCCCCCCACTACGAGCAGTACTTC.